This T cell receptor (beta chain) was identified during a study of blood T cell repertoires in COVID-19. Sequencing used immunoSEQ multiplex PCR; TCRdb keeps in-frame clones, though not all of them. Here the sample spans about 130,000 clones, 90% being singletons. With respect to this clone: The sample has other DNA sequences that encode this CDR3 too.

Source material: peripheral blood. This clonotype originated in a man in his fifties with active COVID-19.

The CDR3 DNA reads as TGTGCCAGTAGTATAGTGCGCACAGGGGGCAATGAAAAACTGTTTTTT. This translates into CASSIVRTGGNEKLFF. The J gene is TRBJ1-4, the V gene TRBV19; TRBD1 aligns across 9 bases. The CDR3 is 16 amino acids. The V segment lost 1 base and the J segment 5 bases; nucleotides outside the gene matches: 5. Germline-derived CDR1 and CDR2 are LNHDA and SQIVND (reference sequence).